The 20 T cell receptor beta chains in this list originate from one sample, sequenced in a study of blood T cell repertoires in COVID-19. Using immunoSEQ multiplex PCR, the repertoire was profiled, and TCRdb retains in-frame clones only, with some absent. The sample consists of some 39,000 clones, more than 85% of them appearing once. The material sequenced was peripheral blood. These receptors all stem from a human donor in a cohort sampled during active COVID-19.

The chain combines TRBV19 with TRBJ1-2; D may be TRBD1 (5 bases). This CDR3 is 14 amino acids long. Trimming cost V 7 bases and J 8 bases, with 20 bases left between them. Per the germline V gene, CDR1 is LNHDA and CDR2 is SQIVND (reference sequence). The CDR3 DNA sequence: TGTGCCAGTAAGGCTCCTTGGGGCGAAGAGGGCTACACCTTC. It encodes CASKAPWGEEGYTF.

CDR3: CASSLRSSGANVLTF. Written as DNA, the CDR3 is TGTGCCAGCAGCTTACGGTCCTCTGGGGCCAACGTCCTGACTTTC. The gene calls are TRBV7-8 and TRBJ2-6; no definite D call. The CDR3 covers 15 residues. CDR1 and CDR2 (germline): SGHVS, FQNEAQ. V was clipped by 2 bases and J by 0 bases, with 5 bases between them.

The chain recombines TRBV7-2 with TRBJ2-3; 9 bases fit TRBD1. The CDR3 length is 16 residues. Germline CDR1 SGHTA, CDR2 FQGNSA. The trim removed 1 base at V and 4 bases at J, leaving 6 bases unmatched. In DNA, the CDR3 is TGTGCCAGCAGCTTAGTCGTGGGACAGGGTCCAGATACGCAGTATTTT. This codes for CASSLVVGQGPDTQYF.

This rearrangement joins TRBV11-1 to TRBJ1-1; perhaps TRBD1 as D (5 bases). The V end was cut by 5 bases, the J end by 6 bases, with 13 bases between. The CDR3 contains 13 residues. Germline CDR1 reads SGHAT; CDR2 reads FQDESV (reference sequence). CDR3 nucleotide sequence: TGTGCCAGCAGCCACAGAGGAGGGGCTGAAGCTTTCTTT. Translating it yields CASSHRGGAEAFF.

This rearrangement joins TRBV5-4 to TRBJ2-3, with 8 positions matching TRBD2. J lost 3 bases, V lost 0 bases, and 3 bases had no gene match. The germline V gene has CDR1 SGHNT and CDR2 YYREEE (reference sequence). This CDR3 has 15 residues. CDR3: CASSLVGGVTDTQYF. In DNA form, the CDR3 reads TGTGCCAGCAGCTTGGTCGGGGGGGTTACAGATACGCAGTATTTT. Drawing the rest from reference TRBV5-4 and TRBJ2-3, the complete variable domain is ETGVTQSPTHLIKTRGQQVTLRCSSQSGHNTVSWYQQALGQGPQFIFQYYREEENGRGNFPPRFSGLQFPNYSSELNVNALELDDSALYLCASSLVGGVTDTQYFGPGTRLTVL.

The sample holds one count of this clone. The chain couples TRBV19 to TRBJ2-1; 8 bases fit TRBD2. Germline V gene sequence: CDR1 LNHDA, CDR2 SQIVND (reference sequence). Unmatched junction bases numbered 5, after V lost 3 bases and J lost 4 bases. The CDR3 is 15 residues long. The CDR3 DNA reads TGTGCCAGTAGTATCCCGGGAGGGGCATACAATGAGCAGTTCTTC. This encodes CASSIPGGAYNEQFF.

This chain uses TRBV7-3 with TRBJ2-1; 7 bases are shared with TRBD1. With V trimmed by 5 bases and J by 1 base, 20 bases remained unmatched. CDR1 and CDR2 from the germline V gene are SGHTA and FQGTGA. CDR3 length: 20 amino acids. The CDR3 loop is CASSLRGRDMTGTSYNEQFF. In nucleotides, the CDR3 is TGTGCCAGCAGCCTACGTGGCCGGGACATGACAGGGACATCCTACAATGAGCAGTTCTTC.

The chain employs TRBV29-1 and TRBJ1-4; D gene uncertain. Germline V gives CDR1 SQVTM, CDR2 ANQGSEA. The CDR3 has 13 residues. V lost 7 bases to trimming and J lost 7 bases, with 16 bases between them. CDR3 in amino acids: CSGGGSESEKLFF. In DNA, the CDR3 is TGCAGCGGGGGAGGGAGTGAGAGTGAAAAACTGTTTTTT.

This chain links TRBV4-3 with TRBJ1-4; weak D call: TRBD1 (5 bases). The CDR3 sequence is 15 residues long. Trimming took 2 bases from V and 7 from J, leaving 14 bases between them. In germline, CDR1 is LGHNA, CDR2 YSLEER. CDR3 loop: CASSQSGVLSEKLFF. CDR3 DNA: TGCGCCAGCAGCCAATCGGGGGTCCTAAGTGAAAAACTGTTTTTT.

In nucleotides, the CDR3 is TGTGCCAGCAGCCAAATAGCGGGGGCGGTCTACGAGCAGTACTTC. Protein sequence: CASSQIAGAVYEQYF. The chain uses TRBV3-1 (or the pseudogene TRBV3-2) and TRBJ2-7, with TRBD2 identical over 9 bases. Germline V gene sequence: CDR1 LGHDT, CDR2 YNNKEL (reference sequence). Germline trimming cut 2 bases from V and 3 bases from J; bases unmatched to any gene: 5. This CDR3 region has 15 residues.

V is TRBV7-7 and J is TRBJ2-1; no clear D. The V gene lost 3 bases and the J gene lost 8 bases, with 11 bases spanning the gap. This CDR3 has 13 residues. CDR1 SSHAT and CDR2 FNYEAQ come from the germline V gene (reference sequence). CDR3 nucleotides: TGTGCCAGCAGCTTCGATGAGTTGGATGAGCAGTTCTTC. It codes for CASSFDELDEQFF.

The chain has TRBV4-2 and TRBJ2-1; 10 positions match TRBD2. The CDR3 is made up of 17 amino acids. The junction had 8 bases not matched to a gene; V was cut back by 0 bases and J by 6 bases. Germline V gives CDR1 LGHNA, CDR2 YNFKEQ. Here the CDR3 DNA reads TGTGCCAGCAGCCAAGATCGTTCTAGCGGGAGCCCCAATGAGCAGTTCTTC. Translating it yields CASSQDRSSGSPNEQFF.

The rearrangement links TRBV18 to TRBJ1-1, with D possibly TRBD1 on 6 matching bases. The V end was cut by 8 bases, the J end by 2 bases, with 9 bases between. Germline V gene lookup returns CDR1 KGHSH and CDR2 LQKENI. CDR3 length: 12 residues. CDR3 nucleotides: TGTGCCAGCCGACAGGAAAACACTGAAGCTTTCTTT. As protein: CASRQENTEAFF.

The chain has TRBV3-1 (or the pseudogene TRBV3-2) and TRBJ2-1; 8 bases fit TRBD2. From germline, CDR1 is LGHDT and CDR2 YNNKEL (reference sequence). V shed 4 bases and J 1 base; nucleotides not matched to a gene: 6. This CDR3 region has 16 residues. CDR3 nucleotide sequence: TGTGCCAGCAGCCTCCTCGGGGGGGGTTCCTACAATGAGCAGTTCTTC. This sequence encodes CASSLLGGGSYNEQFF.

The chain couples TRBV4-2 to TRBJ2-3, with 11 positions matching TRBD2. J gave up 0 bases and V 4 bases, and 3 bases lay outside the gene matches. Germline V lookup: CDR1 LGHNA, CDR2 YNFKEQ. The CDR3 spans 16 residues. CDR3 region: CASSRSGGGSTDTQYF. CDR3 coding DNA: TGTGCCAGCAGCCGTAGCGGGGGGGGCAGCACAGATACGCAGTATTTT.

The CDR3: CASSYVVPRDREQETQYF. The CDR3 DNA reads TGTGCCAGCAGTTACGTGGTTCCGCGAGACAGAGAACAAGAGACCCAGTACTTC. The chain couples TRBV6-2 or TRBV6-3 to TRBJ2-5, with a possible D match to TRBD1 (5 bases). Trimming stripped 2 bases from V and 2 bases from J, with 21 bases between. CDR3 size: 18 residues. The V gene's germline CDR1 is MNHEY and CDR2 SVGEGT.

This clone was observed a single time. The chain uses TRBV30 and TRBJ1-6; no reliable D call. The germline gives CDR1 GTSNPN, CDR2 SVGIG (reference sequence). This CDR3 spans 13 amino acids. V shed 4 bases and J shed 8 bases, with 12 bases lying between them. The CDR3: CAWKPNLDSPLHF. CDR3 bases: TGTGCCTGGAAGCCAAACCTGGATTCACCCCTCCACTTT.

The rearrangement links TRBV2 to TRBJ2-3, with a possible D match to TRBD1 (6 bases). The CDR3 contains 12 residues. V lost 8 bases to trimming and J lost 5 bases, with 11 bases between them. Germline V lookup: CDR1 SNHLY, CDR2 FYNNEI. This CDR3 is CASGTQGDTQYF. As DNA, the CDR3 is TGTGCCAGCGGGACACAGGGAGATACGCAGTATTTT.

This clone was found once. This chain joins TRBV4-2 and TRBJ2-7, with 8 bases aligning to TRBD2. V dropped 1 base and J dropped 4; count of bases not matched to a gene: 6. The germline CDR1 and CDR2 sequences are LGHNA and YNFKEQ. There are 15 residues in the CDR3. The CDR3 DNA is TGTGCCAGCAGCCAAGGCAGCGGGAGAGTATACGAGCAGTACTTC. The encoded protein is CASSQGSGRVYEQYF.

The chain links TRBV25-1 to TRBJ1-1, with D uncertain. Looked up from germline, CDR1 is MGHDK and CDR2 is SYGVNS. This CDR3 contains 15 residues. Trimming took 6 bases from V and 0 from J, leaving 14 bases between them. The CDR3 spells CASSRGGRMNTEAFF. CDR3 in DNA: TGTGCCAGCAGCCGGGGTGGGCGCATGAACACTGAAGCTTTCTTT.